The entry that follows covers one T cell receptor (beta chain) sequence. Its antigen is undetermined. Time point reported: cycle 4 day 1 (C4D1), after six to seven weeks of nivolumab. Autologous stem cell transplantation was followed by relapse in every patient, and brentuximab vedotin exposure varied. Produced via immunoSEQ multiplex PCR; TCRdb's table is partial and in-frame only. The table shows approximately 89,000 clones, with 65% to 85% occurring only once. This record belongs to a study of PD-1 blockade in classical Hodgkin lymphoma. At the level of the study: The patients were dosed with nivolumab 3 mg/kg, infused intravenously every 2 weeks. Overall study results and limits: Newly diagnosed patients were said to have less baseline TCR diversity than healthy donors did.

The sequence came from a human donor with classical Hodgkin lymphoma. The specimen was peripheral blood mononuclear cells (PBMCs), collected before the fourth cycle of nivolumab.

CDR3 bases: TGTGCCAGTAGTATAGATCTAGCGGACGCTCACTCTGGAAACACCATATATTTT. Its translation: CASSIDLADAHSGNTIYF. The chain recombines TRBV19 with TRBJ1-3; D not certain. The germline V gene encodes CDR1 LNHDA and CDR2 SQIVND (reference sequence). The CDR3 contains 18 residues. Between the trimmed V and J ends, which lost 0 bases and 0 bases, there was a span of 15 bases.